Described below is a single T cell receptor beta chain sequence and its context. The target antigen is unknown. Treatment given: approximately nine-day PBMC culture with coronavirus spike peptide pools or control peptides (ViraFEST assay). CD4+ T cells of the unexposed donor were collected before the COVID-19 pandemic (2011-2018). Wells contained 1.5 million to 2.5 million PBMCs each, and these were cultured with around 10 IU/ml IL-2 and roughly 9.5 ug/ml peptide pools. Cultured CD4+ T cells had their DNA profiled by the Oncomine TCR Beta short-read assay. Genomic DNA was isolated from CD4+ T cells that had been cultured. One entry per CDR3 protein, called by TCRdb with MiXCR from the PCR reads. Among over 9,000 distinct CDR3 sequences listed, roughly 28% were seen once. Germline-derived CDR1 and CDR2 are LNHDA and SQIVND (reference sequence). V shed 4 bases and J 1 base; nucleotides not matched to a gene: 5. CDR3 size: 16 residues.

The sample comes from a study of vaccination and CD4 T cells after COVID-19. At the level of the study: Spike peptides, overlapping and drawn from SARS-CoV-2, HCoV-NL63, HCoV-OC43 and HCoV-229E, were used to stimulate cells.

Study observations and caveats: Median reactive clonotypes, those recognizing SARS-CoV-2, rose from about 20 to 38, not significantly. Convalescent patients displayed spike mono-reactivity in 304 of 307 vaccine-specific clones.

The rearrangement joins TRBV19 to TRBJ2-5; 11 bases align to TRBD2. The sequence was collected from a human donor in good health. Sequences were obtained from CD4+ T cells from blood, cultured in vitro. The CDR3 loop is CASSTRTSGLQETQYF. CDR3 sequence (DNA): TGTGCCAGTAGTACACGGACTAGCGGGCTCCAAGAGACCCAGTACTTC.